These 28 T cell receptor beta chains were all obtained from the same sample, sequenced in a study of siplizumab effects on memory and regulatory T cells. Clones were sequenced by immunoSEQ multiplex PCR, and TCRdb holds only the in-frame ones, with some missing. Altogether approximately 50,000 clones are present, 93% being singletons, with the ten largest covering 15% to 20%. Material: CD8+ T cells sorted from blood. These receptors were obtained from a human donor in good health.

The V gene is TRBV11-3, the J gene TRBJ2-7, with a weak D call TRBD2 (6 bases). V gave up 1 base and J gave up 2 bases, with 9 bases separating them. The CDR3 extends over 14 amino acids. Germline CDR1 reads SGHNT; CDR2 reads YENEEA. The CDR3 here is CASSLGGNPYEQYF. The CDR3, as DNA: TGTGCCAGCAGCTTAGGCGGGAACCCCTACGAGCAGTACTTC.

About this clone itself: Different DNA sequences within this sample yield the same CDR3. The chain uses TRBV5-1 and TRBJ2-7; no reliable D call. The CDR3 runs to 12 residues. The germline V gene has CDR1 SGHRS and CDR2 YFSETQ. Trimming cost V 2 bases and J 0 bases, with 3 bases left between them. CDR3 amino acids: CASSLSSYEQYF. The CDR3 DNA follows: TGCGCCAGCAGCTTATCCTCCTACGAGCAGTACTTC.

The rearrangement joins TRBV11-2 to TRBJ2-1; perhaps TRBD2 as D (6 bases). Germline CDR1 and CDR2: SGHAT and FQNNGV. This CDR3 has 12 amino acids. The V and J ends lost 1 base and 10 bases respectively, with 8 bases between them. CDR3 sequence: CASSLVGLEQFF. The CDR3 DNA sequence: TGTGCCAGCAGCTTAGTAGGACTAGAGCAGTTCTTC.

The genes are TRBV14 and TRBJ2-1; 9 bases line up with TRBD1. The V segment lost 1 base and the J segment 4 bases; nucleotides outside the gene matches: 5. CDR1 and CDR2 from the germline V gene are SGHDN and FVKESK. The CDR3 spans 16 residues. In DNA form, the CDR3 reads TGTGCCAGCAGCCAAGCGCCGGGACAGGGATACAATGAGCAGTTCTTC. Protein product: CASSQAPGQGYNEQFF.

The V and J genes are TRBV7-8 and TRBJ1-2; D unresolved. The germline V gene encodes CDR1 SGHVS and CDR2 FQNEAQ. V dropped 1 base and J dropped 3 bases, with 3 bases sitting between them. This CDR3 spans 12 amino acids. The CDR3 DNA reads TGTGCCAGCAGCTTAGTTTACTATGGCTACACCTTC. Translating it yields CASSLVYYGYTF.

The chain carries TRBV23-1 and TRBJ1-2; D is perhaps TRBD1 (5 bases). TRBV23-1 counts as an open reading frame of uncertain function. With 6 bases removed from V and 4 bases from J, the gap between germline ends came to 21 bases. This CDR3 has 16 residues. CDR3 in amino acids: CASSPSINRRLYGYTF. The CDR3 DNA sequence: TGCGCCAGCAGCCCTTCAATCAACAGGAGACTCTATGGCTACACCTTC.

The J gene is TRBJ2-5, the V gene TRBV7-2, with D unclear. Germline V gene data show CDR1 as SGHTA and CDR2 as FQGNSA. This CDR3 region has 19 residues. Trimming removed 2 bases at V and 1 base at J, with 23 bases between. Here the CDR3 DNA reads TGTGCCAGCAGCTTAACTCCCGGTGGATTGATTGGGTCCCAAGAGACCCAGTACTTC. Amino acids: CASSLTPGGLIGSQETQYF.

The chain has TRBV27 and TRBJ2-7; no definite D call. V was clipped by 5 bases and J by 0 bases, with 14 bases between them. Germline V gene sequence: CDR1 MNHEY, CDR2 SMNVEV (reference sequence). The CDR3 totals 15 residues. CDR3 residues: CASSPLSTISYEQYF. The CDR3 DNA reads TGTGCCAGCAGTCCATTGTCAACGATCTCCTACGAGCAGTACTTC.

V gene TRBV29-1 combines with J gene TRBJ1-2; D is perhaps TRBD1 (5 bases). CDR1 is SQVTM and CDR2 is ANQGSEA in the germline V gene. The CDR3 is made up of 12 amino acids. Trimming removed 4 bases from V and 6 bases from J, with 12 bases in between. As DNA, the CDR3 is TGCAGCGTTGGGAGGGACGAGAATGGCTACACCTTC. This sequence encodes CSVGRDENGYTF.

V is TRBV27 and J is TRBJ2-7; possibly TRBD1 for D (5 bases). The CDR3 contains 13 residues. Germline V gene lookup returns CDR1 MNHEY and CDR2 SMNVEV (reference sequence). V shed 3 bases and J shed 3 bases, with 9 bases lying between them. DNA for the CDR3: TGTGCCAGCAGTTTTTCGACAGACTACGAGCAGTACTTC. It codes for CASSFSTDYEQYF.

This clone was recorded only once. The chain recombines TRBV5-1 with TRBJ2-7, with no clear D. CDR1 is SGHRS, CDR2 YFSETQ, per germline. There are 14 residues in the CDR3. V lost 1 base, J lost 3 bases, and 11 bases lay in between. The DNA of the CDR3 is TGCGCCAGCAGCTTGTACAAAAACAGCTACGAGCAGTACTTC. Protein: CASSLYKNSYEQYF.

The genes are TRBV7-9 and TRBJ2-1, with 11 bases identical to TRBD2. CDR3 length: 14 amino acids. From germline, CDR1 is SEHNR and CDR2 FQNEAQ (reference sequence). The trim removed 5 bases at V and 6 bases at J, leaving 3 bases unmatched. This chain's CDR3 is CASSGTSGLNEQFF. In nucleotides, the CDR3 is TGTGCCAGCAGCGGGACTAGCGGTCTCAATGAGCAGTTCTTC. The whole variable domain, remainder taken from reference TRBV7-9 and TRBJ2-1, is DTGVSQNPRHKITKRGQNVTFRCDPISEHNRLYWYRQTLGQGPEFLTYFQNEAQLEKSRLLSDRFSAERPKGSFSTLEIQRTEQGDSAMYLCASSGTSGLNEQFFGPGTRLTVL.

For the CDR3, the DNA is TGTGCCAGCATGACCTCCGGCAATGAGCAGTTCTTC. This sequence encodes CASMTSGNEQFF. The chain uses TRBV27 and TRBJ2-1; no reliable D call. The CDR3 is 12 amino acids. The V end was cut by 7 bases, the J end by 6 bases, with 10 bases between. CDR1 and CDR2 (germline): MNHEY, SMNVEV (reference sequence).

The V and J genes are TRBV6-1 and TRBJ2-3, with TRBD1 as a possible D gene (6 bases). Trimming removed 10 bases at V and 2 bases at J, with 13 bases between. CDR1 is MNHNS and CDR2 is SASEGT in the germline V gene. The CDR3 sequence is 13 residues long. The CDR3 here is CATDRPPTDTQYF. The DNA of the CDR3 is TGTGCCACCGACAGGCCACCCACAGATACGCAGTATTTT.

This chain uses TRBV5-4 with TRBJ2-1; TRBD2 matches 10 bases. The CDR3 has 16 residues. The V segment lost 3 bases and the J segment 4 bases; nucleotides outside the gene matches: 7. Germline CDR1 reads SGHNT; CDR2 reads YYREEE (reference sequence). The CDR3, as DNA: TGTGCCAGCAGCTCACCGGGGACTAGCGAGTACAATGAGCAGTTCTTC. Residues: CASSSPGTSEYNEQFF.

The V gene is TRBV9, the J gene TRBJ2-7, with a weak D call TRBD2 (6 bases). Looked up from germline, CDR1 is SGDLS and CDR2 is YYNGEE. The V end lost 0 bases, the J end lost 4 bases, and 17 bases lay between the germline ends. This CDR3 comprises 16 residues. DNA of the CDR3: TGTGCCAGCAGCGTAGGAGGCGGGAATGGAGGATACGAGCAGTACTTC. Protein product: CASSVGGGNGGYEQYF.

The rearrangement uses TRBV7-9 and TRBJ2-7; 7 bases match TRBD2. The CDR3 loop spans 14 amino acids. Looked up from germline, CDR1 is SEHNR and CDR2 is FQNEAQ (reference sequence). The V and J ends lost 6 bases and 7 bases, in that order; junction bases with no gene match: 12. The CDR3, as DNA: TGTGCCAGCAGGGCCGGGACTACATCTGGGGAGCAGTACTTC. This codes for CASRAGTTSGEQYF.

This rearrangement joins TRBV27 to TRBJ2-1; 11 bases map to TRBD2. CDR3 size: 16 residues. V shed 3 bases and J 7 bases; nucleotides not matched to a gene: 8. Germline loops: CDR1 MNHEY, CDR2 SMNVEV (reference sequence). The CDR3 loop reads CASSLIGTSGSNEQFF. CDR3 sequence (DNA): TGTGCCAGCAGTTTGATCGGGACTAGCGGTTCGAATGAGCAGTTCTTC.

The V call is TRBV7-3, the J call TRBJ2-1, with TRBD2 matching 9 bases. Germline CDR1 and CDR2: SGHTA and FQGTGA. The CDR3 contains 17 residues. V shed 0 bases and J 4 bases; nucleotides not matched to a gene: 7. DNA for the CDR3: TGTGCCAGCAGCTTAACTGGAGGGACTAGCAGATACAATGAGCAGTTCTTC. Translation: CASSLTGGTSRYNEQFF.

This chain uses TRBV2 with TRBJ2-3, with D tentatively TRBD2 (7 bases). With 10 bases removed from V and 1 base from J, the gap between germline ends came to 18 bases. Germline assignment: CDR1 SNHLY and CDR2 FYNNEI. This CDR3 is 15 amino acids long. This chain's CDR3 is CATRRGGRGTDTQYF. DNA for the CDR3: TGTGCCACCCGGAGGGGGGGCCGGGGCACAGATACGCAGTATTTT.

V is TRBV30 and J is TRBJ1-2, with 9 bases lining up with TRBD1. V shed 1 base, J shed 4 bases, and the junction held 4 bases outside the gene matches. The CDR3 extends over 14 amino acids. Germline V gene data show CDR1 as GTSNPN and CDR2 as SVGIG (reference sequence). CDR3 amino acids: CAWSETGGIYGYTF. For the CDR3, the DNA is TGTGCCTGGAGTGAGACAGGGGGGATCTATGGCTACACCTTC.

This clone appeared once. CDR3 DNA: TGTGCCAGCAGACCCCAAGGGTTATCGAACACCGGGGAGCTGTTTTTT. Residues: CASRPQGLSNTGELFF. This sequence joins TRBV27 and TRBJ2-2; D remains unclear. Germline CDR1 is MNHEY and CDR2 is SMNVEV (reference sequence). The CDR3 runs to 16 residues. The V end lost 6 bases, the J end lost 0 bases, and 14 bases lay between the germline ends.

This clone was seen a single time. The chain couples TRBV4-1 to TRBJ1-1, with TRBD1 as a possible D gene (5 bases). CDR3 size: 14 residues. Looked up from germline, CDR1 is MGHRA and CDR2 is YSYEKL. The ends were cut back, 0 bases at V and 6 bases at J, with 11 bases in the middle. The CDR3 DNA is TGCGCCAGCAGCCAAGATCTTGGGACCGCTGAAGCTTTCTTT. It encodes CASSQDLGTAEAFF.

On this clone itself: One end of the junction fails to match germline, which may point to a read error. The chain has TRBV30 and TRBJ2-7; D is perhaps TRBD1 (6 bases). From germline, CDR1 is GTSNPN and CDR2 SVGIG (reference sequence). This CDR3 spans 13 amino acids. This chain's CDR3 is CAWTMGQYYEQHF. CDR3 nucleotides: TGTGCCTGGACGATGGGACAATACTACGAGCAGCACTTC.

This CDR3 is CASSLDYRDYEQYF. CDR3 sequence (DNA): TGTGCCAGCAGCTTAGATTATAGGGACTACGAGCAGTACTTC. V gene TRBV7-9 combines with J gene TRBJ2-7; D gene uncertain. Trimming shortened V by 1 base and J by 3 bases, and 10 bases separated the two germline ends. The germline CDR1 and CDR2 sequences are SEHNR and FQNEAQ (reference sequence). The CDR3 runs to 14 residues.

The chain has TRBV7-9 and TRBJ2-5; either TRBD1 or TRBD2 may supply D (7 bases each). The V end was cut by 4 bases, the J end by 4 bases, with 16 bases between. The CDR3 has 15 amino acids. Germline loops: CDR1 SEHNR, CDR2 FQNEAQ (reference sequence). The CDR3 protein is CASSSTGRDPETQYF. CDR3 sequence (DNA): TGTGCCAGCAGCTCGACAGGGAGGGATCCAGAGACCCAGTACTTC.

The V and J genes are TRBV28 and TRBJ2-1; 12 nucleotides align to TRBD2. Losses at the gene ends were 2 bases for V and 2 bases for J; bases not matched to a gene: 7. Germline V CDR1 and CDR2: MDHEN, SYDVKM. The CDR3 runs 18 residues. CDR3 in amino acids: CASSLLGLAGMAYNEQFF. DNA of the CDR3: TGTGCCAGCAGTTTACTCGGACTAGCGGGGATGGCCTACAATGAGCAGTTCTTC.

This chain connects TRBV9 to TRBJ2-5; 10 bases line up with TRBD1. There are 16 residues in the CDR3. Per germline, CDR1 SGDLS and CDR2 YYNGEE. Losses at the gene ends were 0 bases for V and 5 bases for J; bases not matched to a gene: 7. CDR3 protein: CASSVEATGGLETQYF. The DNA for the CDR3 is TGTGCCAGCAGCGTAGAAGCGACAGGGGGCCTGGAGACCCAGTACTTC.